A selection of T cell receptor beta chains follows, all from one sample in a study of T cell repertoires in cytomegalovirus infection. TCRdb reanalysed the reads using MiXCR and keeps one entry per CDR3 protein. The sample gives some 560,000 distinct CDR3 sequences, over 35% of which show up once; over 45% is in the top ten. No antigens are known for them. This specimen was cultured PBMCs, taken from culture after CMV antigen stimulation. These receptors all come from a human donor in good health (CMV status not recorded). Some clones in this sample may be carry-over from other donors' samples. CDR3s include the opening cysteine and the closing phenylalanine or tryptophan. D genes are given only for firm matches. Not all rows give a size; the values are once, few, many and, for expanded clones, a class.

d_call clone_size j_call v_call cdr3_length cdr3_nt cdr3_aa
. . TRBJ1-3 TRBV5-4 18 TGTGCCAGCAGCTTGGGCGCCGTCTGGGCAGGGACCGGAAACACCATATATTTT CASSLGAVWAGTGNTIYF
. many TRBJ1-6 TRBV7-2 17 TGTGCCAGCAGCTTAAGCAACGGGCAGGCCAGTAATTCACCCCTCCACTTT CASSLSNGQASNSPLHF
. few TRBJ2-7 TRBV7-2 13 TGTGCCAGCAGCTTATACATTTCCTACGAGCAGTACTTC CASSLYISYEQYF
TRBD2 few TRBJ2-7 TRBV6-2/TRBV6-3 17 TGTGCCAGCAGAGACCCGAGTAGCGGGAAACCCTCCTACGAGCAGTACTTC CASRDPSSGKPSYEQYF
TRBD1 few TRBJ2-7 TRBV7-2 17 TGTGCCAGCAGCCCAAACTTCTCCGGGACAGGTAGCTACGAGCAGTACTTC CASSPNFSGTGSYEQYF
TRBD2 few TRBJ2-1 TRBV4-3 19 TGCGCCAGCAGCCAAGGGGCAGGCGAGAGCGGGAGATCCTACAATGAGCAGTTCTTC CASSQGAGESGRSYNEQFF
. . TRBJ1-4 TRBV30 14 TGTGCCTGGTCCCGTGGACAGCTAAATGAAAAACTGTTTTTT CAWSRGQLNEKLFF
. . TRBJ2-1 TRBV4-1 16 TGCGCCAGCAGCCAAGATCAGCGTGGAGGGGTCTATGAGCAGTTCTTC CASSQDQRGGVYEQFF
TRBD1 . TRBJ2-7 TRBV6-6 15 TGTGCCAGCAGTCAAGGGACAGGGTGGGACGACGAGCAGTACTTC CASSQGTGWDDEQYF
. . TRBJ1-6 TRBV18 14 TGTGCCAGCTCACCACCGATTGAAGGGTCACCCCTCCACTTT CASSPPIEGSPLHF
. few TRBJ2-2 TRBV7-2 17 TGTGCCAGCAGCTTATGGGTACCAGGGGTAGGCTCCGGGGAGCTGTTTTTT CASSLWVPGVGSGELFF
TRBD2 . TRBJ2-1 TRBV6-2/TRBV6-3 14 TGTGCCACCTTAGCGGGAGGGCTGTACAATGAGCAGTTCTTC CATLAGGLYNEQFF
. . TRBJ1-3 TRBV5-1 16 TGCGCCAGCAGTCGCGGTGGCACCAGCTCTGGAAACACCATATATTTT CASSRGGTSSGNTIYF
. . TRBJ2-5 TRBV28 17 TGTGCCAGCAGCCAACTTGGATCCAGGACAGTACAAGAGACCCAGTACTTC CASSQLGSRTVQETQYF
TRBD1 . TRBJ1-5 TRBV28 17 TGTGCCAGCAGAAAAGACAGGGGGCGACGGAGCAATCAGCCCCAGCATTTT CASRKDRGRRSNQPQHF
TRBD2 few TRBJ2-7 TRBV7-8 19 TGTGCCAGCAGCTTATCTAACAGTGCTAGCGGGGGGTGGTCCTACGAGCAGTACTTC CASSLSNSASGGWSYEQYF
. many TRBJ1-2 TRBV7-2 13 TGTGCCAGCAGCCCCACAATGCGGTATGGCTACACCTTC CASSPTMRYGYTF
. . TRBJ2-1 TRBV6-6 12 TGTGCCAGCATGGGCAGTGTCAATGAGCAGTTCTTC CASMGSVNEQFF
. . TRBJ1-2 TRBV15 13 TGTGCCACCAGCAGAGGCAAGAACTATGGCTACACCTTC CATSRGKNYGYTF
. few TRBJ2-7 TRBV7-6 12 TGTGCCAGCAGCTTTCGGGGCCACGAGCAGTACTTC CASSFRGHEQYF
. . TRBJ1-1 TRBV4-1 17 TGCGCCAGCAGCCAAGTCCTCAGGGCGCGCAAGAACACTGAAGCTTTCTTT CASSQVLRARKNTEAFF
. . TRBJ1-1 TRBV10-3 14 TGTGCCATCAGTGGGGCAGCTAAGAACACTGAAGCTTTCTTT CAISGAAKNTEAFF
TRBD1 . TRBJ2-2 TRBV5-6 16 TGTGCCAGCAGCTTGAAGCGGGACAGGGGCACCGGGGAGCTGTTTTTT CASSLKRDRGTGELFF
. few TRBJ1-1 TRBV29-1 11 TGCAGCGTAGTCGAGATGACTGAAGCTTTCTTT CSVVEMTEAFF
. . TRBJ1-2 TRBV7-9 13 TGTGCCAGCAGCTCCCTGGGAGGGTTTGGCTACACCTTC CASSSLGGFGYTF